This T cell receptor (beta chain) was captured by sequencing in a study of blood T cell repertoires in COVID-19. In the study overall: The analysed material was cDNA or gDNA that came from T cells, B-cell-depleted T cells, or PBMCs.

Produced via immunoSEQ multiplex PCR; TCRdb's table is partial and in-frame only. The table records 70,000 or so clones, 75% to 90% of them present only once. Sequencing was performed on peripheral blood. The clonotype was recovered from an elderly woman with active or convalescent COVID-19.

The CDR3 reads CASSLDPGQETQYF. The CDR3 coding sequence is TGTGCCAGCAGCTTAGACCCCGGCCAAGAGACCCAGTACTTC. The chain employs TRBV7-2 and TRBJ2-5; no reliable D call. The CDR3 consists of 14 residues. Germline CDR1 is SGHTA and CDR2 is FQGNSA. V was shortened by 1 base and J by 1 base, with 7 bases between the two germline ends. The full variable domain, rest sourced from reference TRBV7-2 and TRBJ2-5, is GAGVSQSPSNKVTEKGKDVELRCDPISGHTALYWYRQSLGQGLEFLIYFQGNSAPDKSGLPSDRFSAERTGGSVSTLTIQRTQQEDSAVYLCASSLDPGQETQYFGPGTRLLVL.